This TCR beta chain was recorded in a study of T-cell memory formation after mild COVID-19. Study-level background: Largely, the TCR clusters proved donor specific.

Trimming shortened V by 4 bases and J by 3 bases, and 7 bases separated the two germline ends. Germline V gene data show CDR1 as SQVTM and CDR2 as ANQGSEA. CDR3 length: 11 amino acids. Study observations and caveats: Mainly in CM and EM were contracting CD4+ clones; CD8+ were in EMRA.

One entry per CDR3 protein results from TCRdb running MiXCR on the 5' RACE reads. This sample yields some 330,000 distinct CDR3 sequences, of which 20% to 25% are seen a single time; around 12% belongs to the top ten. Remarks on this clonotype: The target antigen is unknown.

What was sequenced was PBMCs or a T cell subset sorted from them (not recorded which). This receptor was obtained from an adult woman who had mild COVID-19 (a few samples of this study predate the infection). Cell type and time point are not known. The genes are TRBV29-1 and TRBJ2-7; D remains unclear. DNA of the CDR3: TGCAGCGTTGCCAGAGACTACGAGCAGTACTTC. This codes for CSVARDYEQYF.